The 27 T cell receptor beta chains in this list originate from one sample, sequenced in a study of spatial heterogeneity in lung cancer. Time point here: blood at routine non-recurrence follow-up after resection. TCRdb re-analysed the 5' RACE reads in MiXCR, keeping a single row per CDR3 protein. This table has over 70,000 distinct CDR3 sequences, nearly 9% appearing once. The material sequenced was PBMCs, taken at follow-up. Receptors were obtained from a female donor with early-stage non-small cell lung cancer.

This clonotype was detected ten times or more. CDR3 amino acids: CSARPGGSHGSYNEQFF. In DNA, the CDR3 is TGCAGTGCTAGACCGGGAGGGAGCCATGGCTCCTACAATGAGCAGTTCTTC. The V call is TRBV20-1, the J call TRBJ2-1, with 8 bases fitting TRBD2. V dropped 2 bases and J dropped 0; count of bases not matched to a gene: 9. The CDR3 runs to 17 residues. Germline-derived CDR1 and CDR2 are DFQATT and SNEGSKA (reference sequence).

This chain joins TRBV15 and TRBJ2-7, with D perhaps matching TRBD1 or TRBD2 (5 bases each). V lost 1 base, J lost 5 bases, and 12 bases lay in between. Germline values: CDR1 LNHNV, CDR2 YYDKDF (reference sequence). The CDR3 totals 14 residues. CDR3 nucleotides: TGTGCCACCAGCAGAGTTGGGCAGGGACACGAGCAGTACTTC. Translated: CATSRVGQGHEQYF.

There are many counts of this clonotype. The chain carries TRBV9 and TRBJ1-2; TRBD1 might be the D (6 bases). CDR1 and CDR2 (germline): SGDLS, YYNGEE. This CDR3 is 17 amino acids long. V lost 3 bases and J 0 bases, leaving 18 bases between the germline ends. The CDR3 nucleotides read TGTGCCAGCAGCGCCCCCGAAGGGGGGGGAGCTAACTATGGCTACACCTTC. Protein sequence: CASSAPEGGGANYGYTF.

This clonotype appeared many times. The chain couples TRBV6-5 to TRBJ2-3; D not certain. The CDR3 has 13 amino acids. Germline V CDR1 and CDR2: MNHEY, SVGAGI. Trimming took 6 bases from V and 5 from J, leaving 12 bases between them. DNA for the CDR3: TGTGCCAGCAGCCCCGAATGGGGAGATACGCAGTATTTT. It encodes CASSPEWGDTQYF.

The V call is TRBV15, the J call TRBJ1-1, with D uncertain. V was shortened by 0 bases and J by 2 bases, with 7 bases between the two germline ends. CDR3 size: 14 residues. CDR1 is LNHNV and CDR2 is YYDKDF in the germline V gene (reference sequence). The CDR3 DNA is TGTGCCACCAGCAGAGACGGACCTAACACTGAAGCTTTCTTT. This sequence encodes CATSRDGPNTEAFF.

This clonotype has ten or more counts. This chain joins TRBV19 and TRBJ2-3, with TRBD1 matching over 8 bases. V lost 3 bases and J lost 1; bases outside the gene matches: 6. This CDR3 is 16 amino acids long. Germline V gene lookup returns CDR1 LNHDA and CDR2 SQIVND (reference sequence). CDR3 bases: TGTGCCAGTAGTATCATCCAGGGGGCTGGCACAGATACGCAGTATTTT. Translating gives CASSIIQGAGTDTQYF.

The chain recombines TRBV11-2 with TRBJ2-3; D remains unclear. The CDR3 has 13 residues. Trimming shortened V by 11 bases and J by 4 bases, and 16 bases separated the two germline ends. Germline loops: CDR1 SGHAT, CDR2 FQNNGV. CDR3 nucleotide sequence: TGTGCCTCCAGTAAACCTATCCCAGATACGCAGTATTTT. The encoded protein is CASSKPIPDTQYF.

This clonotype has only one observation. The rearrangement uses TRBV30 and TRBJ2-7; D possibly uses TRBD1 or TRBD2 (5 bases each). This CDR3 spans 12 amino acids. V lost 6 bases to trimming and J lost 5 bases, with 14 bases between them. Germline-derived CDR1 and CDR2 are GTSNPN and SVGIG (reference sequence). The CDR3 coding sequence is TGTGCCTGCCGAGGGACCTCACACGAGCAGTACTTC. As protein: CACRGTSHEQYF.

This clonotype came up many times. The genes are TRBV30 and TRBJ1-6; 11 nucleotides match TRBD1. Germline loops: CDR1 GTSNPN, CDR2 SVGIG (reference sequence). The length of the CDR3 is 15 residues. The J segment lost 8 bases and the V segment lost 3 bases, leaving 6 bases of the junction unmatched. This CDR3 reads CAWSLGQGEYSPLHF. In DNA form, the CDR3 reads TGTGCCTGGAGCTTGGGACAGGGGGAATATTCACCCCTCCACTTT.

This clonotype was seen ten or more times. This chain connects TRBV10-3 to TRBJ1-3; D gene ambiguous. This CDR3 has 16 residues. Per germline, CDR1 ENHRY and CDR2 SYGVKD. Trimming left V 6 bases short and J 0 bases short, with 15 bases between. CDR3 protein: CAIRPGTGNSGNTIYF. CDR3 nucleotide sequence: TGTGCCATCAGACCCGGCACGGGTAACTCTGGAAACACCATATATTTT.

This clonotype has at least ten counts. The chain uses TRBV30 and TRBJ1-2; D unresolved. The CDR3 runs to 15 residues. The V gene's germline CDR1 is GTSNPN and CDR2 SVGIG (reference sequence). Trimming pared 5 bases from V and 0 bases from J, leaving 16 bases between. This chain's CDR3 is CAWGTKGTANYGYTF. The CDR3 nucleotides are TGTGCCTGGGGCACTAAGGGCACAGCTAACTATGGCTACACCTTC. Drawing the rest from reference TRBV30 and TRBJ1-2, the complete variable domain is SQTIHQWPATLVQPVGSPLSLECTVEGTSNPNLYWYRQAAGRGLQLLFYSVGIGQISSEVPQNLSASRPQDRQFILSSKKLLLSDSGFYLCAWGTKGTANYGYTFGSGTRLTVV.

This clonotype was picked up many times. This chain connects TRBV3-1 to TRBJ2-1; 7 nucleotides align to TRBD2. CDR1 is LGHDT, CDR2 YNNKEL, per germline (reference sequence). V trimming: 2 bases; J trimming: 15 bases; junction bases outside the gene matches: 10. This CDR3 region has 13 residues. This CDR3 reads CASSQSRTGRPFF. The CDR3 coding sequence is TGTGCCAGCAGCCAATCCCGGACCGGGAGGCCGTTCTTC.

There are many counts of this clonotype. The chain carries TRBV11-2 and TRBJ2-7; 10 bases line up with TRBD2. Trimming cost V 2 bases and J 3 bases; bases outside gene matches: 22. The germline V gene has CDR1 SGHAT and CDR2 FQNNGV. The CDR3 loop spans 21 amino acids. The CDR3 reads CASSLMGLASWYGDLSYEQYF. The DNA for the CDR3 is TGTGCCAGCAGCTTAATGGGACTAGCGTCGTGGTACGGCGATCTGAGCTACGAGCAGTACTTC. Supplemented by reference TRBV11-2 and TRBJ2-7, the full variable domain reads EAGVAQSPRYKIIEKRQSVAFWCNPISGHATLYWYQQILGQGPKLLIQFQNNGVVDDSQLPKDRFSAERLKGVDSTLKIQPAKLEDSAVYLCASSLMGLASWYGDLSYEQYFGPGTRLTVT.

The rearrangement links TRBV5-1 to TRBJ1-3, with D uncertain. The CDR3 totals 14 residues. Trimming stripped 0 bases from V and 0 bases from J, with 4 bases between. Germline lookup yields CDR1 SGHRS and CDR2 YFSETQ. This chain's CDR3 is CASSLEGSGNTIYF. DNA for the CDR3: TGCGCCAGCAGCTTGGAGGGCTCTGGAAACACCATATATTTT.

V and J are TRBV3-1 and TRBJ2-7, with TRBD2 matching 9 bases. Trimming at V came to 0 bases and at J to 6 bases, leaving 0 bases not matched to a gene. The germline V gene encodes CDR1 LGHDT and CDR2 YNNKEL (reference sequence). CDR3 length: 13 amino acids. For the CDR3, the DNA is TGTGCCAGCAGCCAAGAACTAGCGGGCGAGCAGTACTTC. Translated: CASSQELAGEQYF.

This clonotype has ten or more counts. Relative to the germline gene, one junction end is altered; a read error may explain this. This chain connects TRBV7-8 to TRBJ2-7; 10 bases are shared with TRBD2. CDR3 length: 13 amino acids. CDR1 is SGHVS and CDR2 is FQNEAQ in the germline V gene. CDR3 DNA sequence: TGTGCCAGCAGCCTAGCGGGAGTCGGCGAGCAGTACTTC. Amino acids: CASSLAGVGEQYF. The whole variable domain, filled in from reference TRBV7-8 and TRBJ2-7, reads GAGVSQSPRYKVAKRGQDVALRCDPISGHVSLFWYQQALGQGPEFLTYFQNEAQLDKSGLPSDRFFAERPEGSVSTLKIQRTQQEDSAVYLCASSLAGVGEQYFGPGTRLTVT.

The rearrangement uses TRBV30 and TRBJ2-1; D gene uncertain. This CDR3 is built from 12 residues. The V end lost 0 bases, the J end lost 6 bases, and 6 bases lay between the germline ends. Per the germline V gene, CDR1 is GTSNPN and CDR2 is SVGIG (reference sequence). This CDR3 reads CAWSVRTNEQFF. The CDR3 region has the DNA TGTGCCTGGAGTGTTCGGACCAATGAGCAGTTCTTC.

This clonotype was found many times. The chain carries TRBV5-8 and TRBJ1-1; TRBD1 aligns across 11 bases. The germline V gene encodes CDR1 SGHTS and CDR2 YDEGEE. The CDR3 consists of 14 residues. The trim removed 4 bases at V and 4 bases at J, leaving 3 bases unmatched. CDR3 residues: CASSTGTGGTEAFF. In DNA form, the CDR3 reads TGTGCCAGCAGCACCGGGACAGGGGGCACTGAAGCTTTCTTT.

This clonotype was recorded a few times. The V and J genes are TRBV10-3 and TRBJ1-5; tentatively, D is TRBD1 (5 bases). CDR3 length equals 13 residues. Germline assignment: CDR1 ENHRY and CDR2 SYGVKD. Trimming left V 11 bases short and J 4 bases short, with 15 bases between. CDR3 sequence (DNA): TGTGCCTCCAGGGTAGTAGAGAATCAGCCCCAGCATTTT. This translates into CASRVVENQPQHF.

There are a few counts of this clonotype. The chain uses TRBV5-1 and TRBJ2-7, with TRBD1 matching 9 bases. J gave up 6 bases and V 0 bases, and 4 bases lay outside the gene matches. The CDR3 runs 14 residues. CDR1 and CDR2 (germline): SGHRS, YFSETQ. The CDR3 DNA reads TGCGCCAGCAGCTTGGAACAGGGGGCGATCGAGCAGTACTTC. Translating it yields CASSLEQGAIEQYF.

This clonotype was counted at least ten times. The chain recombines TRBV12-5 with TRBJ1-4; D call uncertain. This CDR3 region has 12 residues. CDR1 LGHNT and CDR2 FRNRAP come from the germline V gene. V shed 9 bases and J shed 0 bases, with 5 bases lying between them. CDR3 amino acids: CASTATNEKLFF. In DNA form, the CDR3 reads TGTGCTAGCACCGCAACTAATGAAAAACTGTTTTTT.

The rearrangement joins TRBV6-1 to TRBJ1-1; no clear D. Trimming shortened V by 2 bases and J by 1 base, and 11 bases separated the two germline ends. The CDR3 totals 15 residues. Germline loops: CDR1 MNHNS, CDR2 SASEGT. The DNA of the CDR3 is TGTGCCAGCAGTGAAAACCCCGAAACGAACACTGAAGCTTTCTTT. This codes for CASSENPETNTEAFF.

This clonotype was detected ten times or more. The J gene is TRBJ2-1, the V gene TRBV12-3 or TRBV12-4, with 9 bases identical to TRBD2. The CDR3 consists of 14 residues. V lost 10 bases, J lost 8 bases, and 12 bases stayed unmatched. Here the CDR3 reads CATLTSGLLDEQFF. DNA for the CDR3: TGTGCCACCCTGACTAGCGGTCTCTTGGATGAGCAGTTCTTC.

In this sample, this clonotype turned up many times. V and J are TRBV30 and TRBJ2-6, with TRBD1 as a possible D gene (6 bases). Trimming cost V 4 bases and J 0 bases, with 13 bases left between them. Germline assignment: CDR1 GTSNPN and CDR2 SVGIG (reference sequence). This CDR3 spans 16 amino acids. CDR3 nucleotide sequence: TGTGCCTGGACCAAGACAGGTCACTCTGGGGCCAACGTCCTGACTTTC. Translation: CAWTKTGHSGANVLTF.

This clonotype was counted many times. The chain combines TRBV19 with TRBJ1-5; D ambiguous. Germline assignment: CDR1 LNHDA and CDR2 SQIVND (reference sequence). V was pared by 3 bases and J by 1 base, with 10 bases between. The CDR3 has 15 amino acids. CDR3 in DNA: TGTGCCAGTAGTATTTCTTACCTCAGCAATCAGCCCCAGCATTTT. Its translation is CASSISYLSNQPQHF.

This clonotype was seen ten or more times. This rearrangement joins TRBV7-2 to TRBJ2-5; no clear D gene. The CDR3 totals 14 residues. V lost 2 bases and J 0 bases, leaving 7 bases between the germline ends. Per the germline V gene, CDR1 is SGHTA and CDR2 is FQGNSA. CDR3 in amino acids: CASSLTRYQETQYF. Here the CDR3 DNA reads TGTGCCAGCAGCTTAACTCGGTACCAAGAGACCCAGTACTTC.

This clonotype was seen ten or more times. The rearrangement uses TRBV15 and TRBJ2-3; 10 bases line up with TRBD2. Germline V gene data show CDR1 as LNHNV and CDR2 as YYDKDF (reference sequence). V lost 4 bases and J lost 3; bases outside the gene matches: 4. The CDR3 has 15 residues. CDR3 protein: CATSKGTSETDTQYF. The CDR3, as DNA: TGTGCCACCAGCAAAGGGACTAGCGAGACAGATACGCAGTATTTT.